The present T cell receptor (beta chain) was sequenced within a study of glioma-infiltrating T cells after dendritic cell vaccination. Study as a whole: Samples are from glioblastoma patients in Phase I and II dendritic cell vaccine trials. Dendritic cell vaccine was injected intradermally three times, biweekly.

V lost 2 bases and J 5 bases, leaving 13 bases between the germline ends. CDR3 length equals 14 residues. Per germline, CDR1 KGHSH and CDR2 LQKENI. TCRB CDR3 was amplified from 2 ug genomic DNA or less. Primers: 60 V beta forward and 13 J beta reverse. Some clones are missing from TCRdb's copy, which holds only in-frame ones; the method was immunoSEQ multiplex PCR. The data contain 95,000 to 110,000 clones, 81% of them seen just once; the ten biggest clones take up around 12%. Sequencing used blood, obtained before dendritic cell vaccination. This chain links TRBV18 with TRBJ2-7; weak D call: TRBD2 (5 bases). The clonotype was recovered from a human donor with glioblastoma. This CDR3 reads CASSPSGLGHEQYF. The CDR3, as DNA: TGTGCCAGCTCACCATCCGGACTGGGCCACGAGCAGTACTTC.